Shown below are 9 T cell receptor beta chains from a single sample sequenced in a study of blood T cell repertoires in COVID-19. The repertoire was sequenced with immunoSEQ multiplex PCR; TCRdb's copy has only in-frame clones and lacks some. The table shows around 200,000 clones, with about 90% occurring only once. Input material: PBMCs or T cells enriched from blood (not recorded which). Source of these receptors: a man in his thirties or forties who had recovered from COVID-19.

The V and J genes are TRBV11-2 and TRBJ2-2; D not certain. The CDR3 is 13 amino acids. CDR1 SGHAT and CDR2 FQNNGV come from the germline V gene. V was pared by 1 base and J by 6 bases, with 6 bases between. The CDR3: CASSLVTAGELFF. CDR3 bases: TGTGCCAGCAGCTTAGTTACGGCCGGGGAGCTGTTTTTT.

The chain carries TRBV21-1 and TRBJ2-7; the tabulated D call, TRBD2, remains unverified against the DNA. TRBV21-1 is a known pseudogene. This CDR3 is built from 16 residues. CDR3 region: CASSKSEGKVPYEQYF. The CDR3 DNA reads as TGTGCCAGCAGCAAATCTGAGGGAAAGGTACCCTACGAGCAGTACTTC.

The CDR3, as DNA: TGTGCCAGCAGTAGGAACACAGGGACCTCCTACGAGCAGTACTTC. Protein product: CASSRNTGTSYEQYF. This chain joins TRBV27 and TRBJ2-7, with a possible D match to TRBD1 (6 bases). The CDR3 is made up of 15 amino acids. Trimming left V 5 bases short and J 0 bases short, with 14 bases between. From germline, CDR1 is MNHEY and CDR2 SMNVEV (reference sequence).

In the case of this clone: Compared with germline, one end of the junction differs, possibly owing to a read error. This CDR3 reads CASSLQGGNQPQHF. CDR3 in DNA: TGTGCCAGCAGCTTACAAGGGGGCAACCAGCCCCAGCATTTT. This chain joins TRBV5-5 and TRBJ1-5; 7 bases are a match to TRBD1. The CDR3 covers 14 residues. CDR1 and CDR2 from the germline V gene are SGHKS and YYEKEE (reference sequence).

This clone was seen a single time. The CDR3 region is CASSGFRGNQPQHF. The CDR3 DNA sequence: TGCGCCAGCAGCGGCTTCAGGGGGAATCAGCCCCAGCATTTT. The chain employs TRBV10-1 and TRBJ1-5; TRBD1 aligns across 7 bases. The CDR3 contains 14 residues. Germline lookup yields CDR1 WNHNN and CDR2 SYGVQD (reference sequence). V lost 6 bases, J lost 4 bases, and 6 bases stayed unmatched.

The chain carries TRBV6-5 and TRBJ2-7; TRBD1 matches at 7 bases. The CDR3 totals 14 residues. CDR1 is MNHEY and CDR2 is SVGAGI in the germline V gene. V lost 7 bases and J lost 7; bases outside the gene matches: 13. The CDR3 sequence is CASKGQGEGIEQYF. In DNA form, the CDR3 reads TGTGCCAGCAAAGGGCAGGGGGAAGGGATTGAGCAGTACTTC.

This clone occurred a few times. This chain joins TRBV10-3 and TRBJ1-2; 7 bases agree with TRBD1. CDR1 ENHRY and CDR2 SYGVKD come from the germline V gene. The CDR3 consists of 14 residues. V dropped 7 bases and J dropped 4; count of bases not matched to a gene: 9. The CDR3 is CAITKDRTSYGYTF. The CDR3 DNA follows: TGTGCCATCACCAAGGACAGGACCTCCTATGGCTACACCTTC.

The J gene is TRBJ2-4, the V gene TRBV21-1; TRBD2 is the table's D call and was not checked against the DNA. TRBV21-1 is shown as a pseudogene. CDR3 length: 15 residues. CDR3 amino acids: CASSKARRKKNIQYF. The DNA for the CDR3 is TGTGCCAGCAGCAAAGCGCGGCGAAAAAAAAACATTCAGTACTTC.

The V gene is TRBV18, the J gene TRBJ2-2; D gene unclear. Between the trimmed V and J ends, which lost 3 bases and 0 bases, there was a span of 14 bases. Per germline, CDR1 KGHSH and CDR2 LQKENI. This CDR3 has 17 amino acids. In DNA, the CDR3 is TGTGCCAGCTCACCCTACAAGACTTCGGCGAACACCGGGGAGCTGTTTTTT. This sequence encodes CASSPYKTSANTGELFF.